The present T cell receptor (beta chain) was sequenced within a study of cytomegalovirus exposure and HLA in healthy donors. The germline CDR1 and CDR2 sequences are MNHEY and SMNVEV (reference sequence). This CDR3 region has 12 residues. Trimming removed 5 bases at V and 3 bases at J, with 4 bases between. With regard to this clone: The antigen remains undetermined.

General observations from the study: Reportedly, HLA-A and HLA-B alleles of most subjects were accurately predicted from TCR beta. Earlier results showed most TCR beta V segments being productive about 87% or about 30% of the time.

PCR amplification relied on 60 Vbeta primers (plus 13 Jbeta primers). Per the original data handling: As a later analysis found, there were 80 million to 90 million unique TCR beta chains, of which some 10 million were shared. Sequencing was performed with immunoSEQ multiplex PCR; in TCRdb, only in-frame clones are kept and a portion is missing. For V, J and clone size, that table is used; D and trimming come from the DNA. This sample has 130,000 to 150,000 clones, with roughly 10% found just once. This receptor was identified in a male donor in good health and CMV-seronegative. Material: PBMCs. V gene TRBV27 combines with J gene TRBJ2-2; D gene unclear. Here the CDR3 DNA reads TGTGCCAGCAGTCGAGACACCGGGGAGCTGTTTTTT. Translated, it gives CASSRDTGELFF.